The 13 T cell receptor beta chains below were found in one sample sequenced in a study of blood T cell repertoires in COVID-19. TCRdb's table, derived via immunoSEQ multiplex PCR, lists solely in-frame clones and lacks some. The data contain under 300,000 clones, approximately 79% of them singletons. Source material: peripheral blood. These receptors originate from a woman in her 40s with active or convalescent COVID-19.

The V and J genes are TRBV3-1 (or the pseudogene TRBV3-2) and TRBJ2-5; 8 bases are shared with TRBD1. CDR1 is LGHDT, CDR2 YNNKEL, per germline (reference sequence). Trimming cost V 0 bases and J 0 bases; bases outside gene matches: 3. The CDR3 spans 16 residues. Here the CDR3 DNA reads TGTGCCAGCAGCCAAGAGACAGGGGCGAACCAAGAGACCCAGTACTTC. Translating it yields CASSQETGANQETQYF.

The chain carries TRBV10-3 and TRBJ1-2, with D possibly TRBD1 on 5 matching bases. This CDR3 comprises 18 residues. In germline, CDR1 is ENHRY, CDR2 SYGVKD. V shed 0 bases and J shed 7 bases, with 24 bases lying between them. The CDR3 loop reads CAISESGRAGAWTSGYTF. CDR3 in DNA: TGTGCCATCAGTGAGTCTGGCAGGGCTGGGGCTTGGACGAGTGGCTACACCTTC.

The V and J genes are TRBV6-5 and TRBJ2-1, with a possible D match to TRBD1 (6 bases). This CDR3 is built from 16 residues. Germline CDR1 reads MNHEY; CDR2 reads SVGAGI. V was clipped by 0 bases and J by 0 bases, with 9 bases between them. The CDR3 DNA follows: TGTGCCAGCAGTTACTCTACAGGGCCCTCCTACAATGAGCAGTTCTTC. Protein sequence: CASSYSTGPSYNEQFF.

The chain joins TRBV5-6 to TRBJ1-3; possible D gene TRBD1, 5 bases. Trimming removed 2 bases from V and 0 bases from J, with 15 bases in between. Germline V lookup: CDR1 SGHDT, CDR2 YYEEEE. The CDR3 sequence is 17 residues long. The CDR3 bases are TGTGCCAGCAGCTTTGGGACTTCGTTTAGCTCTGGAAACACCATATATTTT. Its translation is CASSFGTSFSSGNTIYF.

The table lists this clone with a few counts. The chain couples TRBV7-9 to TRBJ2-3; D might be TRBD1 (5 bases). Germline V gives CDR1 SEHNR, CDR2 FQNEAQ (reference sequence). V was pared by 4 bases and J by 6 bases, with 17 bases between. The CDR3 length is 15 residues. CDR3 sequence: CASSYPVGQTDTQYF. In DNA form, the CDR3 reads TGTGCCAGCAGCTACCCGGTGGGGCAGACGGATACGCAGTATTTT.

This clone was observed a few times. The genes are TRBV28 and TRBJ1-2; possible D gene TRBD1, 5 bases. This CDR3 is built from 14 residues. V lost 4 bases to trimming and J lost 4 bases, with 13 bases between them. Germline V gene lookup returns CDR1 MDHEN and CDR2 SYDVKM. CDR3 sequence reads: CASSSSSRGYGYTF. In nucleotides, the CDR3 is TGTGCCAGCAGTTCGTCCAGTAGGGGCTATGGCTACACCTTC.

The CDR3 sequence: CASSDRGGAGNTIYF. The CDR3 bases are TGTGCCAGCAGTGATCGGGGGGGCGCTGGAAACACCATATATTTT. This chain joins TRBV2 and TRBJ1-3, with D perhaps TRBD1 (6 bases). The CDR3 spans 15 residues. V lost 3 bases, J lost 2 bases, and 11 bases lay in between. Germline V gene sequence: CDR1 SNHLY, CDR2 FYNNEI.

This chain links TRBV27 with TRBJ1-5; the D gene is possibly TRBD1 (5 bases). The ends were cut back, 9 bases at V and 0 bases at J, with 12 bases in the middle. Germline V lookup: CDR1 MNHEY, CDR2 SMNVEV (reference sequence). The CDR3 loop spans 14 amino acids. This CDR3 is CASRGADSNQPQHF. CDR3 DNA: TGTGCCAGTCGTGGGGCAGATAGCAATCAGCCCCAGCATTTT.

This clone was seen only a few times. The rearrangement joins TRBV5-1 to TRBJ2-3; TRBD1 matches 9 bases. Germline V gene sequence: CDR1 SGHRS, CDR2 YFSETQ. The length of the CDR3 is 15 residues. After removal of 3 bases from V and 3 bases from J, the junction contained 5 bases not matched to a gene. The CDR3: CASSWTGANTDTQYF. The CDR3 nucleotides are TGCGCCAGCAGCTGGACAGGGGCTAATACAGATACGCAGTATTTT.

Comments on this clone: No DNA is shown, since the ends of the CDR3 on it are uncertain; the CDR3 is the one TCRdb lists. Here the CDR3 reads CASSTSTGNSPLHF. The chain combines TRBV6-5 with TRBJ1-6. Germline V lookup: CDR1 MNHEY, CDR2 SVGAGI. The CDR3 totals 14 residues, both ends included.

The chain employs TRBV5-1 and TRBJ1-2; D gene unclear. Trimming shortened V by 4 bases and J by 2 bases, and 15 bases separated the two germline ends. Germline values: CDR1 SGHRS, CDR2 YFSETQ. The CDR3 length is 15 residues. The CDR3 DNA sequence: TGCGCCAGCAGCCCCGGGGATGGAGGCAACTATGGCTACACCTTC. This translates into CASSPGDGGNYGYTF. Variable domain in full (rest from reference TRBV5-1 and TRBJ1-2): KAGVTQTPRYLIKTRGQQVTLSCSPISGHRSVSWYQQTPGQGLQFLFEYFSETQRNKGNFPGRFSGRQFSNSRSEMNVSTLELGDSALYLCASSPGDGGNYGYTFGSGTRLTVV.

Regarding this clone: This CDR3 is also generated by other DNA sequences in the sample. The CDR3 sequence is CASSLWGQGSNQPQHF. In DNA form, the CDR3 reads TGTGCCAGCAGTTTATGGGGACAGGGGAGTAATCAGCCCCAGCATTTT. The chain employs TRBV28 and TRBJ1-5, with 10 bases lining up with TRBD1. With V trimmed by 0 bases and J by 4 bases, 3 bases remained unmatched. This CDR3 has 16 amino acids. The germline gives CDR1 MDHEN, CDR2 SYDVKM.

The V gene is TRBV7-9, the J gene TRBJ2-7; 9 positions agree with TRBD1. Germline assignment: CDR1 SEHNR and CDR2 FQNEAQ (reference sequence). The CDR3 loop spans 13 amino acids. The J segment lost 4 bases and the V segment lost 11 bases, leaving 9 bases of the junction unmatched. CDR3 in amino acids: CAGGGQGAYEQYF. In nucleotides, the CDR3 is TGTGCCGGGGGGGGACAGGGAGCTTACGAGCAGTACTTC. The full variable domain, its missing parts supplied by reference TRBV7-9 and TRBJ2-7, is DTGVSQNPRHKITKRGQNVTFRCDPISEHNRLYWYRQTLGQGPEFLTYFQNEAQLEKSRLLSDRFSAERPKGSFSTLEIQRTEQGDSAMYLCAGGGQGAYEQYFGPGTRLTVT.